This T cell receptor (beta chain) was observed in a study of CD8 T cells in ankylosing spondylitis. TCRdb itself ran the 5' RACE reads through MiXCR, one entry per CDR3 protein. The table lists 300,000 to 350,000 distinct CDR3 sequences, more than 20% of them singletons, with 3.5% to 4.5% in the top ten. Trimming stripped 0 bases from V and 2 bases from J, with 8 bases between. CDR1 is SGHVS, CDR2 FQNEAQ, per germline. This CDR3 region has 14 residues. This clonotype was observed a few times. Its antigen is unidentified. Study outcomes and limitations: Disease-associated clonotypes exhibited CD8+ identity and were relatively infrequent in peripheral blood. Characteristic, it appeared, of ankylosing spondylitis blood was a TCR beta motif of about eight highly homologous variants.

The sequence was obtained from a female donor with ankylosing spondylitis or in good health (not recorded which). Sequencing was carried out using blood, either unsorted or a sorted T cell fraction (not recorded which). The chain carries TRBV7-8 and TRBJ2-7; D is unclear. CDR3 in amino acids: CASSLARLAYEQYF. Here the CDR3 DNA reads TGTGCCAGCAGCTTAGCGCGCCTAGCCTACGAGCAGTACTTC.